This T cell receptor (beta chain) was profiled in a study of blood T cell repertoires in COVID-19. Study at large: Italy, Spain and the United States were the sources of the convalescent and acute COVID-19 samples. In each case, the material was cDNA or gDNA derived from T cells, B-cell-depleted T cells, or PBMCs.

Methods used by the authors: Nucleated cell number was recorded as an estimate derived from reference gene primer amplification. Here immunoSEQ multiplex PCR was the method, and the copy in TCRdb shows in-frame clones only, minus some. The V and J calls and clone size were taken over from that table, and D and trimming were inferred from the DNA. The sample carries 150,000 to 200,000 clones, about 90% recorded once. The CDR3 sequence is 15 residues long. Germline V gene data show CDR1 as MRHNA and CDR2 as SNTAGT. V trimming: 5 bases; J trimming: 3 bases; junction bases outside the gene matches: 10. Material: peripheral blood. This chain connects TRBV6-4 to TRBJ2-7; 7 bases agree with TRBD2. This sequence originates from a man between 60 and 70 years old with acute or convalescent COVID-19. CDR3 sequence: CASSTRDYTNYEQYF. The DNA for the CDR3 is TGTGCCAGCAGTACCAGGGACTATACCAACTACGAGCAGTACTTC.